The entry below gives a single T cell receptor (beta chain) sequence along with its context. Its antigen is as yet unknown. The data were taken from a study of cytomegalovirus exposure and HLA in healthy donors. Overall study results and limits: Overall, roughly 170 TCR beta chains were annotated as cytomegalovirus-associated. Analysis was carried out at a later point, and it linked a missense DCLRE1C variant to TCR beta V- and J-gene trimming.

The CDR3 consists of 16 residues. The germline gives CDR1 SGHNT, CDR2 YYREEE (reference sequence). With V trimmed by 2 bases and J by 4 bases, 8 bases remained unmatched. In the PCR, 60 Vbeta and 13 Jbeta primers were used. TCRdb keeps only in-frame clones here, not all; method: immunoSEQ multiplex PCR. The repertoire holds approximately 190,000 clones, with over 80% as singletons. The chain is built from TRBV5-4 and TRBJ2-1; 8 bases are a match to TRBD1. This receptor was identified in a man aged 35 to 55 in good health and CMV-seropositive. Source material: PBMCs. The CDR3 region has the DNA TGTGCCAGCAGCTTATCTCCAGGGGGCCGATACAATGAGCAGTTCTTC. Translating it yields CASSLSPGGRYNEQFF.